This T cell receptor beta chain is drawn from a study of T cells in Graves' hyperthyroidism and ophthalmopathy. This clonotype occurred many times. The CDR3 spans 12 residues. V lost 4 bases, J lost 6 bases, and 5 bases stayed unmatched. The V gene's germline CDR1 is SQVTM and CDR2 ANQGSEA. The definition of stable Graves' hyperthyroidism was no ophthalmopathy progression within 18 months. Researchers amplified the TCR beta CDR3 regions from RNA transcripts. HTBI primers were employed in a first-round RT-PCR of the TCR CDR3. TCRdb recomputed calls from the multiplex PCR reads with MiXCR, one row per CDR3 protein. The table shows over 150,000 distinct CDR3 sequences, with around 16% occurring only once.

This TCR was recovered from a woman aged 50 to 60 with Graves' hyperthyroidism. The specimen was blood. The chain couples TRBV29-1 to TRBJ2-7; TRBD2 agrees at 8 bases. The CDR3 nucleotides are TGCAGCGTTGTAGCGGGAAGGTTCGAGCAGTACTTC. It is translated as CSVVAGRFEQYF.